The present entry profiles one T cell receptor beta chain with its context. The data were obtained in a study of blood T cell repertoires in COVID-19. The overall study: Nucleic acid was either cDNA or gDNA, and it came from T cells, B-cell-depleted T cells, or PBMCs.

In the authors' methods: Amplifying reference gene primers gave estimates of nucleated cell counts. Generated by immunoSEQ multiplex PCR, the TCRdb table keeps only in-frame clones and is missing some. V and J calls and clone size are as listed in that table; D and trimming were resolved from the DNA. The sample shows some 150,000 clones, around 85% of them seen only once. The J segment lost 7 bases and the V segment lost 4 bases, leaving 5 bases of the junction unmatched. Germline values: CDR1 SGHDT, CDR2 YYEEEE. This CDR3 comprises 14 residues. The gene calls are TRBV5-6 and TRBJ1-2; 12 bases agree with TRBD1. This clonotype originated in a woman between 40 and 55 years old who had recovered from COVID-19. Material for sequencing was PBMCs or T cells enriched from blood (not recorded which). CDR3 amino acids: CASSPGQGAVGYTF. The CDR3 DNA is TGTGCCAGCAGCCCGGGACAGGGGGCGGTTGGCTACACCTTC.